These 15 T cell receptor beta chains came from one sample sequenced in a study of human T cells and chemical hapten exposure. TCRdb fed the RACE reads into MiXCR, producing one record per CDR3 protein. The sample carries some 110,000 distinct CDR3 sequences, more than 10% recorded once. Time point: pre-sensitization, week 0. As for treatment: therapeutic diphenylcyclopropenone sensitization with weekly scalp DPC. Sample: whole blood, taken in connection with sensitization to the hapten diphenylcyclopropenone (DPC). These receptors all come from a woman between 45 and 65 years old with alopecia areata. Some clones in this sample may be carry-over from other donors' samples.

This clonotype came up a few times. J is TRBJ2-5 and V is TRBV12-3 or TRBV12-4, with D tentatively TRBD2 (6 bases). V lost 7 bases, J lost 5 bases, and 20 bases lay in between. The CDR3 sequence is 15 residues long. The CDR3 protein is CASNSGGSRRETQYF. For the CDR3, the DNA is TGTGCCAGCAATTCCGGGGGTAGCCGGAGGGAGACCCAGTACTTC.

In this sample, this clonotype turned up many times. The CDR3 DNA reads TGTGCCAGCAGCCGAAGACAGGTCATGGCCCAAGAGACCCAGTACTTC. Translating gives CASSRRQVMAQETQYF. The genes are TRBV9 and TRBJ2-5; tentatively, D is TRBD1 (6 bases). The V gene lost 4 bases and the J gene lost 1 base, with 17 bases spanning the gap. CDR1 is SGDLS and CDR2 is YYNGEE in the germline V gene. The CDR3 loop spans 16 amino acids.

This clonotype has ten or more counts. The chain is built from TRBV6-2 or TRBV6-3 and TRBJ2-7; D unclear. CDR1 is MNHEY and CDR2 is SVGEGT in the germline V gene. Trimming left V 2 bases short and J 6 bases short, with 8 bases between. This CDR3 has 12 amino acids. The CDR3 DNA is TGTGCCAGCAGTTACCCCGCGCGCGAGCAGTACTTC. Its translation: CASSYPAREQYF.

The rearrangement joins TRBV5-4 to TRBJ2-1; 11 positions match TRBD2. With V trimmed by 4 bases and J by 6 bases, 6 bases remained unmatched. In germline, CDR1 is SGHNT, CDR2 YYREEE (reference sequence). The CDR3 loop spans 15 amino acids. This chain's CDR3 is CASSLSGRAPNEQFF. CDR3 in DNA: TGTGCCAGCAGCCTTAGCGGGAGGGCCCCCAATGAGCAGTTCTTC. The whole variable domain, filled in from reference TRBV5-4 and TRBJ2-1, reads ETGVTQSPTHLIKTRGQQVTLRCSSQSGHNTVSWYQQALGQGPQFIFQYYREEENGRGNFPPRFSGLQFPNYSSELNVNALELDDSALYLCASSLSGRAPNEQFFGPGTRLTVL.

The chain links TRBV7-8 to TRBJ2-1; 7 bases are a match to TRBD1. CDR1 and CDR2 from the germline V gene are SGHVS and FQNEAQ. After removal of 5 bases from V and 15 bases from J, the junction contained 7 bases not matched to a gene. The CDR3 has 11 amino acids. CDR3 residues: CASSPDRVWFF. In nucleotides, the CDR3 is TGTGCCAGCAGCCCTGACAGGGTTTGGTTCTTC.

This clonotype occurred a few times. The chain combines TRBV7-9 with TRBJ2-1, with 12 bases that match TRBD2. With V trimmed by 0 bases and J by 10 bases, 4 bases remained unmatched. This CDR3 spans 15 amino acids. Germline CDR1 SEHNR, CDR2 FQNEAQ (reference sequence). Here the CDR3 DNA reads TGTGCCAGCAGCTTAGCAACTAGCGGGAGGATGGAGCAGTTCTTC. Translated, it gives CASSLATSGRMEQFF.

This clonotype turned up a few times. The chain uses TRBV27 and TRBJ2-7, with D perhaps assigned TRBD1 or TRBD2 (5 bases each). The germline CDR1 and CDR2 sequences are MNHEY and SMNVEV (reference sequence). V was trimmed by 11 bases and J by 0 bases, leaving 23 bases between them. This CDR3 has 16 amino acids. The CDR3 DNA reads as TGTGCCGCGGGCCGGGGACCTCCAAGGAACTCCTACGAGCAGTACTTC. As protein: CAAGRGPPRNSYEQYF.

CDR3 protein: CASCFRTQPQHF. The DNA of the CDR3 is TGTGCCAGCTGCTTCCGGACCCAGCCCCAGCATTTT. The chain links TRBV28 to TRBJ1-5; the D is unclear. CDR3 length: 12 amino acids. V lost 8 bases to trimming and J lost 7 bases, with 12 bases between them. Germline CDR1 and CDR2: MDHEN and SYDVKM.

The V call is TRBV6-5, the J call TRBJ1-2; D may be TRBD1 (5 bases). The germline gives CDR1 MNHEY, CDR2 SVGAGI. This CDR3 region has 12 residues. Between the trimmed V and J ends, which lost 8 bases and 8 bases, there was a span of 15 bases. For the CDR3, the DNA is TGTGCCAGCCGCGACAGACGTTTAGGCTACACCTTC. The encoded protein is CASRDRRLGYTF.

The gene calls are TRBV7-8 and TRBJ2-3; no clear D gene. Germline CDR1 reads SGHVS; CDR2 reads FQNEAQ. V lost 4 bases and J lost 2, with 10 bases in between. The CDR3 consists of 14 residues. CDR3 in amino acids: CASSSPQFTDTQYF. The CDR3 nucleotides are TGTGCCAGCAGCTCCCCTCAATTCACAGATACGCAGTATTTT. Full variable domain (rest looked up from reference TRBV7-8 and TRBJ2-3): GAGVSQSPRYKVAKRGQDVALRCDPISGHVSLFWYQQALGQGPEFLTYFQNEAQLDKSGLPSDRFFAERPEGSVSTLKIQRTQQEDSAVYLCASSSPQFTDTQYFGPGTRLTVL.

The V and J genes are TRBV7-2 and TRBJ2-6; 8 bases match TRBD1. Germline V CDR1 and CDR2: SGHTA, FQGNSA. This CDR3 contains 17 residues. Trimming at V came to 6 bases and at J to 0 bases, leaving 7 bases not matched to a gene. CDR3 loop: CASSRQGISSGANVLTF. Here the CDR3 DNA reads TGTGCCAGCAGTAGACAGGGGATCAGCTCTGGGGCCAACGTCCTGACTTTC.

The J gene is TRBJ1-1, the V gene TRBV7-9; D unresolved. Germline V gene data show CDR1 as SEHNR and CDR2 as FQNEAQ (reference sequence). CDR3 length: 14 residues. Trimming shortened V by 2 bases and J by 1 base, and 8 bases separated the two germline ends. The CDR3 sequence is CASSLPSANTEAFF. The CDR3 DNA sequence: TGTGCCAGCAGCTTACCTTCAGCGAACACTGAAGCTTTCTTT.

The chain links TRBV28 to TRBJ1-5, with D hard to call. Germline values: CDR1 MDHEN, CDR2 SYDVKM. The CDR3 runs to 13 residues. Trimming cost V 8 bases and J 5 bases, with 13 bases left between them. Here the CDR3 reads CASRVQLHQPQHF. The DNA for the CDR3 is TGTGCCAGCCGCGTGCAGCTTCATCAGCCCCAGCATTTT.

This clonotype was counted a few times. The genes are TRBV5-1 and TRBJ2-7; the D gene is possibly TRBD1 (5 bases). V lost 3 bases to trimming and J lost 10 bases, with 11 bases between them. The CDR3 runs to 11 residues. Germline loops: CDR1 SGHRS, CDR2 YFSETQ. As DNA, the CDR3 is TGCGCCAGCAGCTCTGACAGCAATCAGTACTTC. Its protein is CASSSDSNQYF. The complete variable domain, with remaining parts taken from reference TRBV5-1 and TRBJ2-7, reads KAGVTQTPRYLIKTRGQQVTLSCSPISGHRSVSWYQQTPGQGLQFLFEYFSETQRNKGNFPGRFSGRQFSNSRSEMNVSTLELGDSALYLCASSSDSNQYFGPGTRLTVT.

This clonotype was seen repeatedly, ten times or more. J is TRBJ1-2 and V is TRBV28; D unresolved. Germline values: CDR1 MDHEN, CDR2 SYDVKM. Deletions cut 8 bases from V and 7 bases from J, with 14 bases between. The CDR3 contains 12 residues. CDR3 sequence (DNA): TGTGCCAGCTGGGTGCATCCCGGTGGCTACACCTTC. Translation gives CASWVHPGGYTF.